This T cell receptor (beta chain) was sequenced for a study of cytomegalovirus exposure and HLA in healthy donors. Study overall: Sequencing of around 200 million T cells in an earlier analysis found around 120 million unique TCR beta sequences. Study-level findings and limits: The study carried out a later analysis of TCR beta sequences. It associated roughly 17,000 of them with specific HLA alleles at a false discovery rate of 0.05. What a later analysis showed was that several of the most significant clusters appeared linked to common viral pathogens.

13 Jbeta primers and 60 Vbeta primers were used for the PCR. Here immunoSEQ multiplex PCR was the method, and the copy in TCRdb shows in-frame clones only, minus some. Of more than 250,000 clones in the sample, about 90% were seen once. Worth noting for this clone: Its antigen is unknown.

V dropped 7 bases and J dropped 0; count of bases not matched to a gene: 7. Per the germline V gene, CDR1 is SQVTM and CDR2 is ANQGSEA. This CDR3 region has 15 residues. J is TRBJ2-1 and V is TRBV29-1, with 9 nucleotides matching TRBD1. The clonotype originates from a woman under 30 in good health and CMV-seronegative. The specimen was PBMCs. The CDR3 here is CSAPTGGSSYNEQFF. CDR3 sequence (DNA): TGCAGCGCCCCGACAGGGGGGAGCTCCTACAATGAGCAGTTCTTC.